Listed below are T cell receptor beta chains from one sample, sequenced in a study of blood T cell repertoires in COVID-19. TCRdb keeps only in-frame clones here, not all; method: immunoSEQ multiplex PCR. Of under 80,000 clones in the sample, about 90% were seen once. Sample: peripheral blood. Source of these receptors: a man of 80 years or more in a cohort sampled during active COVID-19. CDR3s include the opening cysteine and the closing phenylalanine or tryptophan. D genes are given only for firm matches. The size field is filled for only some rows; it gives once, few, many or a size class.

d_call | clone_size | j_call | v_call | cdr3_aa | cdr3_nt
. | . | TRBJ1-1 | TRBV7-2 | CASSGDTITEAFF | TGTGCCAGCAGCGGGGACACAATCACTGAAGCTTTCTTT
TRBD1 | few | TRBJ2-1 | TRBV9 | CASSAGQGWNEQFF | TGTGCCAGCAGCGCCGGACAGGGGTGGAATGAGCAGTTCTTC
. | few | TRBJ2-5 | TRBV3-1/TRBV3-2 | CASSQAGSGGGETQYF | TGTGCCAGCAGCCAAGCGGGGTCAGGTGGTGGAGAGACCCAGTACTTC
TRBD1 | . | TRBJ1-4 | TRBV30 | CAWFDRGRGEKLFF | TGTGCCTGGTTCGACAGGGGACGTGGTGAAAAACTGTTTTTT
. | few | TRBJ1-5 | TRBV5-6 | CASSFSGHGNQPQHF | TGTGCCAGCAGCTTCTCGGGACACGGCAATCAGCCCCAGCATTTT
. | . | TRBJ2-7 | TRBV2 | CASRDNNLYEQYF | TGTGCCAGCCGGGACAACAACCTCTACGAGCAGTACTTC
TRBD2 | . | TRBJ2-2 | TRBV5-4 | CASSFAGGQAGELFF | TGTGCCAGCAGCTTTGCGGGGGGGCAAGCCGGGGAGCTGTTTTTT
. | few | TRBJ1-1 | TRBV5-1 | CASSFGMNTEAFF | TGCGCCAGCAGCTTTGGCATGAACACTGAAGCTTTCTTT
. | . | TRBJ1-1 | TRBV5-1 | CASSLAGSTEAFF | TGCGCCAGCAGCTTGGCCGGGTCTACTGAAGCTTTCTTT
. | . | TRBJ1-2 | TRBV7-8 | CASSLTRTNYGYTF | TGTGCCAGCAGCTTGACCAGGACAAACTATGGCTACACCTTC
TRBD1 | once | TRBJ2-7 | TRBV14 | CASSETGGFYEQYF | TGTGCCAGCAGCGAGACAGGGGGGTTCTACGAGCAGTACTTC
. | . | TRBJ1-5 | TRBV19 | CASSGIDSSNQPQHF | TGTGCCAGTTCAGGAATTGACAGTAGCAATCAGCCCCAGCATTTT
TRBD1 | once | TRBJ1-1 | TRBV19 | CASSIGTGGGEAFF | TGTGCCAGTAGTATAGGTACAGGGGGGGGTGAAGCTTTCTTT
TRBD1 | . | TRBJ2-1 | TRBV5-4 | CASSSMQGAPHEQFF | TGTGCCAGCAGCTCGATGCAGGGGGCTCCTCATGAGCAGTTCTTC
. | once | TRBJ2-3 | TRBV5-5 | CASSASPGDTQYF | TGTGCCAGCAGCGCTTCACCCGGGGATACGCAGTATTTT
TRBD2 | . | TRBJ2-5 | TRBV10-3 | CAISRGGPAGETQYF | TGTGCCATCAGTCGCGGGGGGCCCGCGGGGGAGACCCAGTACTTC
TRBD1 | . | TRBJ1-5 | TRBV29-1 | CSAQGAGGGRTQHF | TGCAGCGCCCAGGGGGCAGGCGGTGGAAGGACCCAGCATTTT
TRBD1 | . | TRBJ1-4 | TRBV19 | CASGTELDRPNEKLFF | TGTGCCAGTGGGACCGAATTGGACAGGCCAAATGAAAAACTGTTTTTT
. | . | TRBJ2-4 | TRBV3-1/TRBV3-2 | CASSQDYTLTGPKNIQYF | TGTGCCAGCAGCCAAGATTACACCTTGACAGGTCCCAAAAACATTCAGTACTTC
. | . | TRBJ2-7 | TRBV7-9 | CASSLGSGATYEQYF | TGTGCCAGCAGCTTAGGGTCAGGGGCAACCTACGAGCAGTACTTC
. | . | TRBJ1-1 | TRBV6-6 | CASSYGGSTEAFF | TGTGCCAGCAGTTACGGAGGGTCCACTGAAGCTTTCTTT
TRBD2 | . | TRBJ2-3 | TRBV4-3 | CASSQAPTSGGSTDTQYF | TGCGCCAGCAGCCAAGCCCCGACTAGCGGGGGGTCCACAGATACGCAGTATTTT
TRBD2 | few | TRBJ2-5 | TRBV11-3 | CASSWGLADETQYF | TGTGCCAGCAGCTGGGGACTAGCGGATGAGACCCAGTACTTC
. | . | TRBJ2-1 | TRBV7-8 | CASSTNDAFSSYNEQFF | TGTGCCAGCAGCACTAACGACGCCTTCAGCTCCTACAATGAGCAGTTCTTC
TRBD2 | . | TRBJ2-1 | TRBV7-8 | CASSLIGAGLGDNEQFF | TGTGCCAGCAGCTTAATCGGCGCGGGACTAGGGGACAATGAGCAGTTCTTC
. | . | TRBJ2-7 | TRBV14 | CASSPDIQRFYEQYF | TGTGCCAGCAGCCCGGACATCCAAAGATTCTACGAGCAGTACTTC
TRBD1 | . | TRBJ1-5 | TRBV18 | CASSPNQGGNQPQHF | TGTGCCAGCTCACCAAATCAGGGGGGCAATCAGCCCCAGCATTTT
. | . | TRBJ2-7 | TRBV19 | CASSAGLSNYEQYF | TGTGCCAGTAGTGCAGGACTGTCAAACTACGAGCAGTACTTC
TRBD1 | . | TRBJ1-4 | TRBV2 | CASSRQGATNEKLFF | TGTGCCAGCAGTCGACAGGGAGCAACTAATGAAAAACTGTTTTTT